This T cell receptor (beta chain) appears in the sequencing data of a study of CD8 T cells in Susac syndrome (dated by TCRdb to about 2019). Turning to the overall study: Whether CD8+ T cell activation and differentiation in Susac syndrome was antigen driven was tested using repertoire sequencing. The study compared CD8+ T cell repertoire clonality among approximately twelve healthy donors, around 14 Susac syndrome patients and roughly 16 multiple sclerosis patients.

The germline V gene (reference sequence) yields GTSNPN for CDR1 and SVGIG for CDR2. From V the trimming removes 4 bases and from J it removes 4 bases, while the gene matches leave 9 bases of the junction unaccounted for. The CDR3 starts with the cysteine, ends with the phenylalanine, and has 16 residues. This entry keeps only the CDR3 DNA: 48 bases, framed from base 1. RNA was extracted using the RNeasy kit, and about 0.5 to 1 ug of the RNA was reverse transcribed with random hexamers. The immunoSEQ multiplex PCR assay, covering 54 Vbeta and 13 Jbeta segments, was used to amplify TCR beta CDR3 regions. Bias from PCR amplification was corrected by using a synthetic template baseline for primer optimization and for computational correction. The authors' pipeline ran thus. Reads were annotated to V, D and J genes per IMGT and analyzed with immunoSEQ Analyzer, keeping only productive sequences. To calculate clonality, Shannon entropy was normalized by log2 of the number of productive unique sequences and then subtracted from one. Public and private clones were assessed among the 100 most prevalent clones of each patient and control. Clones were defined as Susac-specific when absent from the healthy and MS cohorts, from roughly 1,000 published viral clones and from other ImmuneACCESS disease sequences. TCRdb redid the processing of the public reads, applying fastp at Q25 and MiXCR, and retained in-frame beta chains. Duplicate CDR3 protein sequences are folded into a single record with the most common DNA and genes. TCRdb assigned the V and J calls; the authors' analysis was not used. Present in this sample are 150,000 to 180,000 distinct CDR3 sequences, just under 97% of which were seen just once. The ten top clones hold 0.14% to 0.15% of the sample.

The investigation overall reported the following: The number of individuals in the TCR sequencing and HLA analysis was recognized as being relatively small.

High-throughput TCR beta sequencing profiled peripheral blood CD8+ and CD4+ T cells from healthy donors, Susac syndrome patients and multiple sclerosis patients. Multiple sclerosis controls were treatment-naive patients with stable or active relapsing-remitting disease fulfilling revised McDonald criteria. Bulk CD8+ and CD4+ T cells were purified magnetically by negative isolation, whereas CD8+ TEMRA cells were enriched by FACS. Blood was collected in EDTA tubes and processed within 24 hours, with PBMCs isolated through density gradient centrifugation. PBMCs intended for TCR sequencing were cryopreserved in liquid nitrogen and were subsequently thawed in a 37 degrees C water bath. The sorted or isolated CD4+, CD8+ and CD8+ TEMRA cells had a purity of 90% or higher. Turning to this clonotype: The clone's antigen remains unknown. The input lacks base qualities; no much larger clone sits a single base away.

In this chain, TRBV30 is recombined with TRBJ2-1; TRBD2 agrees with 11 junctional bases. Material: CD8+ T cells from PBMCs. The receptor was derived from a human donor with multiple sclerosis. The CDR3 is CAWTQEASGGYNEQFF. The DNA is TGTGCCTGGACCCAAGAGGCTAGCGGGGGGTACAATGAGCAGTTCTTC.